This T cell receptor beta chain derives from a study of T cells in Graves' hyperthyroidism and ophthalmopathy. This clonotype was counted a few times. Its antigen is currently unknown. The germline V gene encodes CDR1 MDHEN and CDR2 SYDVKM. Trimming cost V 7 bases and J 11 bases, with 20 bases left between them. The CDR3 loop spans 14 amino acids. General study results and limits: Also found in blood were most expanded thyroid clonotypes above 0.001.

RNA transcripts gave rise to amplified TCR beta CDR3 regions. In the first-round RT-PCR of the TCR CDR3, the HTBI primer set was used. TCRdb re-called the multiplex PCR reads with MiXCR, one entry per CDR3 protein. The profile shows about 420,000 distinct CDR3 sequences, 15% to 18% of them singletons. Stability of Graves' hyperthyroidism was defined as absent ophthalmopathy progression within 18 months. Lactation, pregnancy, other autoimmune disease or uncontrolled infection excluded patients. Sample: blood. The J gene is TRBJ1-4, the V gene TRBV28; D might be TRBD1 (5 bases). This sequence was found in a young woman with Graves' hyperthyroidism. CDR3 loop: CASTITRLWGKLFF. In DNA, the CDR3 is TGTGCCAGCACCATAACCCGGCTTTGGGGGAAACTGTTTTTT.